A selection of T cell receptor beta chains follows, all from one sample in a study of identical twins' blood T cells. TCRdb passed the 5' RACE reads through MiXCR, listing each CDR3 protein once. The repertoire consists of a few hundred thousand distinct CDR3 sequences, with roughly 28% occurring once and the leading ten covering roughly 5.5%. What was sequenced was PBMCs. Source of these receptors: a woman aged 18-55 years in good health. CDR3s include the opening cysteine and the closing phenylalanine or tryptophan. D genes are given only for firm matches. Rows may omit the clone size; those that give it use once, few, many or a size class.

d_gene: NA
j_gene: TRBJ2-3
abundance: once
v_gene: TRBV7-8
CDR3nt: TGTGCCAGCATCCTATTTCCAAAACTCGGGGAAGGGTGTGCCACAGATACGCAGTATTTT
CDR3aa: CASILFPKLGEGCATDTQYF

d_gene: NA
j_gene: TRBJ1-5
abundance: NA
v_gene: TRBV20-1
CDR3nt: TGCAGTGCTAGATCCAGGGTTCAGCCCCAGCATTTT
CDR3aa: CSARSRVQPQHF

d_gene: TRBD2
j_gene: TRBJ2-1
abundance: NA
v_gene: TRBV20-1
CDR3nt: TGCAGTGTTCTCCTAGCGGGAGTGGATGAGCAGTTCTTC
CDR3aa: CSVLLAGVDEQFF

d_gene: NA
j_gene: TRBJ2-5
abundance: NA
v_gene: TRBV19
CDR3nt: TGTGCCAGTAGTATAGTTACAGCCGGAGAGACCCAGTACTTC
CDR3aa: CASSIVTAGETQYF

d_gene: TRBD1
j_gene: TRBJ1-2
abundance: many
v_gene: TRBV29-1
CDR3nt: TGCAGCGCGGGAGGACAGGAATCTAACTATGGCTACACCTTC
CDR3aa: CSAGGQESNYGYTF

d_gene: NA
j_gene: TRBJ1-5
abundance: NA
v_gene: TRBV2
CDR3nt: TGTGCCAGCAGTGAGTGGGCTCTGTATAGCAATCAGCCCCAGCATTTT
CDR3aa: CASSEWALYSNQPQHF

d_gene: NA
j_gene: TRBJ1-1
abundance: NA
v_gene: TRBV7-9
CDR3nt: TGTGCCAGCAGCTTGGGGGGACAAATCGCTGAAGCTTTCTTT
CDR3aa: CASSLGGQIAEAFF

d_gene: NA
j_gene: TRBJ1-2
abundance: NA
v_gene: TRBV5-1
CDR3nt: TGCGCCAGCAGCTTGGGGTCCGGGGGTGGCTACACCTTC
CDR3aa: CASSLGSGGGYTF

d_gene: NA
j_gene: TRBJ1-5
abundance: few
v_gene: TRBV6-6
CDR3nt: TGTGCCAGCTTCCGGCCGGGAAATCAGCCCCAGCATTTT
CDR3aa: CASFRPGNQPQHF

d_gene: NA
j_gene: TRBJ1-2
abundance: many
v_gene: TRBV29-1
CDR3nt: TGCAGCGTTGAAGATCCCTTTACAGGGTATGGCTACACCTTC
CDR3aa: CSVEDPFTGYGYTF

d_gene: NA
j_gene: TRBJ1-5
abundance: few
v_gene: TRBV20-1
CDR3nt: TGCAGTGCTAGAGGAGTTGGGGACACAAGGGGGAGAACCCAGCATTTT
CDR3aa: CSARGVGDTRGRTQHF

d_gene: TRBD1
j_gene: TRBJ1-2
abundance: many
v_gene: TRBV5-6
CDR3nt: TGTGCCAGCAGCGGACAGGGCGTCTATGGCTACACCTTC
CDR3aa: CASSGQGVYGYTF

d_gene: NA
j_gene: TRBJ1-1
abundance: NA
v_gene: TRBV20-1
CDR3nt: TGCAGTGCTAGAATCGGACTGGGGAACCCTGAAGCTTTCTTT
CDR3aa: CSARIGLGNPEAFF

d_gene: NA
j_gene: TRBJ1-2
abundance: few
v_gene: TRBV10-3
CDR3nt: TGTGCCATCAGCGGAGGGGGAGGCTACACCTTC
CDR3aa: CAISGGGGYTF

d_gene: TRBD2
j_gene: TRBJ2-4
abundance: few
v_gene: TRBV11-2
CDR3nt: TGTGCCAGCAGCTTAGCCGGGACTAGCGGTTTAGCCAAAAACATTCAGTACTTC
CDR3aa: CASSLAGTSGLAKNIQYF

d_gene: NA
j_gene: TRBJ2-1
abundance: NA
v_gene: TRBV29-1
CDR3nt: TGCAGCGTTGAAAATTACAATGAGCAGTTCTTC
CDR3aa: CSVENYNEQFF

d_gene: NA
j_gene: TRBJ1-4
abundance: many
v_gene: TRBV29-1
CDR3nt: TGCAGCGTTGAAGAATTTTGGGGAAATGTTAGGTTTTTT
CDR3aa: CSVEEFWGNVRFF

d_gene: NA
j_gene: TRBJ1-1
abundance: few
v_gene: TRBV7-9
CDR3nt: TGTGCCAGCAGCTGGGACGGAGATACTGAAGCTTTCTTT
CDR3aa: CASSWDGDTEAFF

d_gene: NA
j_gene: TRBJ2-3
abundance: NA
v_gene: TRBV10-1
CDR3nt: TGCGCCAGCAGTGAGTCGAAGGGGAGTATGCGGGATACGCAGTATTTT
CDR3aa: CASSESKGSMRDTQYF

d_gene: TRBD2
j_gene: TRBJ2-1
abundance: few
v_gene: TRBV20-1
CDR3nt: TGCAGTGCTACCGGGACTAGGGTCTACAATGAGCAGTTCTTC
CDR3aa: CSATGTRVYNEQFF

d_gene: NA
j_gene: TRBJ1-4
abundance: NA
v_gene: TRBV9
CDR3nt: TGTGCCAGCAACAGAAGGGGGGGGAGCGAAAAACTGTTTTTT
CDR3aa: CASNRRGGSEKLFF

d_gene: TRBD2
j_gene: TRBJ2-3
abundance: NA
v_gene: TRBV3-1
CDR3nt: TGTGCCAGCAGCCAAGATTTGTGGGAGGGCCCAGATACGCAGTATTTT
CDR3aa: CASSQDLWEGPDTQYF

d_gene: NA
j_gene: TRBJ1-1
abundance: NA
v_gene: TRBV5-1
CDR3nt: TGCGCCAGCAGCTTGGAGTTGGCCATGAACACTGAAGCTTTCTTT
CDR3aa: CASSLELAMNTEAFF

d_gene: TRBD2
j_gene: TRBJ2-3
abundance: NA
v_gene: TRBV10-3
CDR3nt: TGTGCCACCAGGACTAGCGGCACAGATACGCAGTATTTT
CDR3aa: CATRTSGTDTQYF

d_gene: NA
j_gene: TRBJ2-1
abundance: few
v_gene: TRBV30
CDR3nt: TGTGCCTGGAGTCGCGGGACGCAGCAGTTCTTC
CDR3aa: CAWSRGTQQFF

d_gene: NA
j_gene: TRBJ2-5
abundance: NA
v_gene: TRBV29-1
CDR3nt: TGCAGCGTTGTACCCGGCCCCTTCCAAGAGACCCAGTACTTC
CDR3aa: CSVVPGPFQETQYF

d_gene: NA
j_gene: TRBJ2-1
abundance: many
v_gene: TRBV29-1
CDR3nt: TGCAGCGTAGGGGACAATGAGCAGTTCTTC
CDR3aa: CSVGDNEQFF

d_gene: NA
j_gene: TRBJ1-6
abundance: few
v_gene: TRBV25-1
CDR3nt: TGTGCCAGCAGTGAATCAGGGAATAATTCACCCCTCCACTTT
CDR3aa: CASSESGNNSPLHF

d_gene: NA
j_gene: TRBJ2-3
abundance: once
v_gene: TRBV7-6
CDR3nt: TGTGCCAGCAGCTTAATGCGCTATACGCAGTATTTT
CDR3aa: CASSLMRYTQYF

d_gene: NA
j_gene: TRBJ1-6
abundance: NA
v_gene: TRBV12-3/TRBV12-4
CDR3nt: TGTGCCAGCAGTTTACCGGGGGCGCCCGGTCCCCTCCACTTT
CDR3aa: CASSLPGAPGPLHF

d_gene: NA
j_gene: TRBJ2-5
abundance: NA
v_gene: TRBV12-5
CDR3nt: TGTGCTAGTGGTTTGGATCCCCAGTACTTC
CDR3aa: CASGLDPQYF

d_gene: NA
j_gene: TRBJ1-2
abundance: NA
v_gene: TRBV6-6
CDR3nt: TGTACCAGCAGCTTGGCCCTCTATGGCTACACCTTC
CDR3aa: CTSSLALYGYTF

d_gene: NA
j_gene: TRBJ1-2
abundance: NA
v_gene: TRBV29-1
CDR3nt: TGCAGCGTTGATAACTTCCCCTATGGCTACACCTTC
CDR3aa: CSVDNFPYGYTF

d_gene: NA
j_gene: TRBJ2-1
abundance: NA
v_gene: TRBV11-3
CDR3nt: TGTGCCAGCAGCACGAAGAGTGAGCAGTTCTTC
CDR3aa: CASSTKSEQFF

d_gene: TRBD2
j_gene: TRBJ2-3
abundance: few
v_gene: TRBV12-3/TRBV12-4
CDR3nt: TGTGCCAGCAGTTTATGGCGGGGGGACACAGATACGCAGTATTTT
CDR3aa: CASSLWRGDTDTQYF

d_gene: NA
j_gene: TRBJ1-4
abundance: NA
v_gene: TRBV11-2
CDR3nt: TGTGCCAGCAGCTTCACCTCAACTAAGGAAAAACTGTTTTTT
CDR3aa: CASSFTSTKEKLFF

d_gene: NA
j_gene: TRBJ1-4
abundance: few
v_gene: TRBV10-3
CDR3nt: TGTGCCATCAGTGAGTCGGCGGCGGGAGGAGAAAAACTGTTTTTT
CDR3aa: CAISESAAGGEKLFF